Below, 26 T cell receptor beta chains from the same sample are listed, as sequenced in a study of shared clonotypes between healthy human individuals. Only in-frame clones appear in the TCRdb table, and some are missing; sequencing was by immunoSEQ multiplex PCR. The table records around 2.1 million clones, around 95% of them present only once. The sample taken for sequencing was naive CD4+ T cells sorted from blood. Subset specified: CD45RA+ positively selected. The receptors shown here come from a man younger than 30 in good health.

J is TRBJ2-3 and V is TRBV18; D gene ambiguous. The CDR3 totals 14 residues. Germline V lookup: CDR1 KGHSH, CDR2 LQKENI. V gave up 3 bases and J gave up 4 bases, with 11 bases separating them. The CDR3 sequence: CASSPPTPADTQYF. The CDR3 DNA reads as TGTGCCAGCTCACCTCCAACCCCCGCAGATACGCAGTATTTT.

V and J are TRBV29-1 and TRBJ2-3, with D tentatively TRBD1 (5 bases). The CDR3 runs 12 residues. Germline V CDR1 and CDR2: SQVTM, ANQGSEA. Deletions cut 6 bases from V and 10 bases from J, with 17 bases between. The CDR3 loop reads CSVPGLAKAQYF. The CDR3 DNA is TGCAGCGTCCCAGGGTTGGCCAAGGCGCAGTATTTT.

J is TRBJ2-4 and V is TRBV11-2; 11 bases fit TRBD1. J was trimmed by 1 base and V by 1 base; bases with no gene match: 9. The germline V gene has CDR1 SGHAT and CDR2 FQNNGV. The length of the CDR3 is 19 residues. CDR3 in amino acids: CASSLAGTGGLGAKNIQYF. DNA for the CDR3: TGTGCCAGCAGCTTAGCCGGGACAGGGGGTCTTGGGGCCAAAAACATTCAGTACTTC.

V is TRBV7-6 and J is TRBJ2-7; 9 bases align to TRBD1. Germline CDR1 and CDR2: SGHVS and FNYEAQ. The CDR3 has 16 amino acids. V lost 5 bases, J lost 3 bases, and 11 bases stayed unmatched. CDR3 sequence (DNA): TGTGCCAGCAGCCCCGGGACAGGGTCCCCTCTCTACGAGCAGTACTTC. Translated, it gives CASSPGTGSPLYEQYF.

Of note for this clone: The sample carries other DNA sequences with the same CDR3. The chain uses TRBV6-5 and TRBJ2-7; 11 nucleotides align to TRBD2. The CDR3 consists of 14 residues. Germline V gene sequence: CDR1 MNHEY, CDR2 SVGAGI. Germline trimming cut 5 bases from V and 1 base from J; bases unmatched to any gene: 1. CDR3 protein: CASSRLAGSYEQYF. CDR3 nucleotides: TGTGCCAGCAGTAGACTAGCGGGATCCTACGAGCAGTACTTC.

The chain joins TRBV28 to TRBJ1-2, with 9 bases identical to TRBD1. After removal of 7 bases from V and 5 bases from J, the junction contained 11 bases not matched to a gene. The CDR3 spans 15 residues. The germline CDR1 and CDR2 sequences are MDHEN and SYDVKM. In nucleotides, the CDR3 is TGTGCCAGCAATATAGGACAGGGGTCTAGGTATGGCTACACCTTC. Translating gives CASNIGQGSRYGYTF.

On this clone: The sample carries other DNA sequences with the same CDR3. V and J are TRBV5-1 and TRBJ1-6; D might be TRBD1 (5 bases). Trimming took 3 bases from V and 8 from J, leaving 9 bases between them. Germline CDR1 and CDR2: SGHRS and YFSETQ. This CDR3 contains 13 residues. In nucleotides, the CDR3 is TGCGCCAGCAGCTGGGACGGGGATTCACCCCTCCACTTT. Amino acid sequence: CASSWDGDSPLHF.

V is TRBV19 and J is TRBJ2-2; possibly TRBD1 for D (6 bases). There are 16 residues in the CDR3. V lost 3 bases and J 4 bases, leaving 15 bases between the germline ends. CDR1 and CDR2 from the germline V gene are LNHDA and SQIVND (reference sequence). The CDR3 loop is CASSIGAGVTTGELFF. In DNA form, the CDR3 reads TGTGCCAGTAGTATTGGGGCAGGGGTGACCACCGGGGAGCTGTTTTTT.

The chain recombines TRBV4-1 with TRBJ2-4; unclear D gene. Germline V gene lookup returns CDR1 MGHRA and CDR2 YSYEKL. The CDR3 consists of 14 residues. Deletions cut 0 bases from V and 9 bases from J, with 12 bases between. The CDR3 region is CASSQDPRESIQYF. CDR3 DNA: TGCGCCAGCAGCCAAGATCCTAGAGAAAGCATTCAGTACTTC.

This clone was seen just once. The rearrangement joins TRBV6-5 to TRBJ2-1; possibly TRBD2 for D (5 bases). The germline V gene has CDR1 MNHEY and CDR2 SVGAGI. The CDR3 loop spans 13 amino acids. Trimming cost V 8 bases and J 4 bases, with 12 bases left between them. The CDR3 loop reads CASPGIGYNEQFF. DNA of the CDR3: TGTGCCAGCCCGGGGATCGGGTACAATGAGCAGTTCTTC.

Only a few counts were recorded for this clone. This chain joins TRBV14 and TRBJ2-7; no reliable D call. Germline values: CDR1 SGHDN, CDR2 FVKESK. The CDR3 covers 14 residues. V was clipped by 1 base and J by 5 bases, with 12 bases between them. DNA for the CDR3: TGTGCCAGCAGCCAAGCGTGGTTGGTGGACGAGCAGTACTTC. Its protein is CASSQAWLVDEQYF.

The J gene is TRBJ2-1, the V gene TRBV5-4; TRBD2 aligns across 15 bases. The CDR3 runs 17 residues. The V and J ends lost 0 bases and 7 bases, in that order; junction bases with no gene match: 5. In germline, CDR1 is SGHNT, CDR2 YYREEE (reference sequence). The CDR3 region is CASSLAGTSGRQNEQFF. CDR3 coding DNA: TGTGCCAGCAGCTTGGCCGGGACTAGCGGGAGGCAGAATGAGCAGTTCTTC.

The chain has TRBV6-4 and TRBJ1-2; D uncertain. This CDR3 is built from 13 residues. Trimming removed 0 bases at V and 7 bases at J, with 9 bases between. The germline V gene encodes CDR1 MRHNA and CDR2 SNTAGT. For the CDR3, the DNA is TGTGCCAGCAGTGACTCAGAGGGTAGTGGCTACACCTTC. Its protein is CASSDSEGSGYTF.

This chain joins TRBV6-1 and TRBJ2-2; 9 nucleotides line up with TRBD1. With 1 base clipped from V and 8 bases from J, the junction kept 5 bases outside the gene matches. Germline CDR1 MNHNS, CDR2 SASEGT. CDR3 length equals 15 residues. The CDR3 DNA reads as TGTGCCAGCAGTGAAGTACAGGGGGCAAGGGGGGAGCTGTTTTTT. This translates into CASSEVQGARGELFF.

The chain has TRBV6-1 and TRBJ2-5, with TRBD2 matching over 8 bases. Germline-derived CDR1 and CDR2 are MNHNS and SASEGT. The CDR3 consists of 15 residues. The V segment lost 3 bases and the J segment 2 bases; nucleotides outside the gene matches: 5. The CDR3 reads CASSDGGGPQETQYF. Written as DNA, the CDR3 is TGTGCCAGCAGTGACGGCGGGGGGCCTCAAGAGACCCAGTACTTC.

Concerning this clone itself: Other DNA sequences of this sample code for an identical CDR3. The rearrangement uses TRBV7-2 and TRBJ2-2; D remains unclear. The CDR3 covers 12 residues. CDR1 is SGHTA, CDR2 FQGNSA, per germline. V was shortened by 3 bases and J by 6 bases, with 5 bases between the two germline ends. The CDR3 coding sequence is TGTGCCAGCAGCTTGCGGTCCGGGGAGCTGTTTTTT. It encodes CASSLRSGELFF.

For the CDR3, the DNA is TGTGCCACCCAACCTAGCGGGGCGACCAATGAGCAGTTCTTC. Encoded protein: CATQPSGATNEQFF. This sequence joins TRBV25-1 and TRBJ2-1; 9 bases fit TRBD2. CDR1 MGHDK and CDR2 SYGVNS come from the germline V gene. The CDR3 has 14 residues. J gave up 6 bases and V 10 bases, and 10 bases lay outside the gene matches. The complete variable domain, with remaining parts taken from reference TRBV25-1 and TRBJ2-1, reads EADIYQTPRYLVIGTGKKITLECSQTMGHDKMYWYQQDPGMELHLIHYSYGVNSTEKGDLSSESTVSRIRTEHFPLTLESARPSHTSQYLCATQPSGATNEQFFGPGTRLTVL.

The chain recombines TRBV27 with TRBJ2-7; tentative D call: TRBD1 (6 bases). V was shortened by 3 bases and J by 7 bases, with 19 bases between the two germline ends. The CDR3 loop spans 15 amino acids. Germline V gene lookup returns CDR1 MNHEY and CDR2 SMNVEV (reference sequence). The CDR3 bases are TGTGCCAGCAGTTTCTCCACCGCAGGGGATGGGGAGCAGTACTTC. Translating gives CASSFSTAGDGEQYF.

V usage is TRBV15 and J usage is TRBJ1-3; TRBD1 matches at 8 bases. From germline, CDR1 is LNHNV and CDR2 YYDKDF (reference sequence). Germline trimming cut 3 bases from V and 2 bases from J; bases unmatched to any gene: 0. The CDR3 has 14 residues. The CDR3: CATSRGQAGNTIYF. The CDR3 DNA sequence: TGTGCCACCAGCAGGGGACAGGCTGGAAACACCATATATTTT. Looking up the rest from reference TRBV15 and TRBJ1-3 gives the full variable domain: DAMVIQNPRYQVTQFGKPVTLSCSQTLNHNVMYWYQQKSSQAPKLLFHYYDKDFNNEADTPDNFQSRRPNTSFCFLDIRSPGLGDTAMYLCATSRGQAGNTIYFGEGSWLTVV.

As DNA, the CDR3 is TGTGCCAGCTCCCCTGGACAGGGGGAGAGGTCAGCGCAGTATTTT. Its translation: CASSPGQGERSAQYF. This rearrangement joins TRBV18 to TRBJ2-3, with 10 bases fitting TRBD1. CDR1 is KGHSH, CDR2 LQKENI, per germline. The V and J ends lost 6 bases and 10 bases, in that order; junction bases with no gene match: 13. This CDR3 contains 15 residues.

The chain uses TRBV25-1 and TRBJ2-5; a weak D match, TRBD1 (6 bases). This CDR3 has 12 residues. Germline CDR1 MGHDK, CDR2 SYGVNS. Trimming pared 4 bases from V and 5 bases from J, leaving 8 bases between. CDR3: CASSAGVETQYF. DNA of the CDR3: TGTGCCAGCAGTGCAGGGGTCGAGACCCAGTACTTC.

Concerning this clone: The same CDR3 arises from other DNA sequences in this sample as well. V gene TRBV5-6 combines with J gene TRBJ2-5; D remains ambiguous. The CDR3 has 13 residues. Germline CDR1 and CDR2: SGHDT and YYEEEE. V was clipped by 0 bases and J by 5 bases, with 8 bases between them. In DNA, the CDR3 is TGTGCCAGCAGCTTGGCGGGCCCGGAGACCCAGTACTTC. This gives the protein CASSLAGPETQYF.

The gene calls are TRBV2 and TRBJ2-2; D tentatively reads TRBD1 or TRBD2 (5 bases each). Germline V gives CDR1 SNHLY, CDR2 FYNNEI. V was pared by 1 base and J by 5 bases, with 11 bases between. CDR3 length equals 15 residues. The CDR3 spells CASSEEGRGTGELFF. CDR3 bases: TGTGCCAGCAGTGAAGAGGGACGGGGAACCGGGGAGCTGTTTTTT. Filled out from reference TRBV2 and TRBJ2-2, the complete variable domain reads EPEVTQTPSHQVTQMGQEVILRCVPISNHLYFYWYRQILGQKVEFLVSFYNNEISEKSEIFDDQFSVERPDGSNFTLKIRSTKLEDSAMYFCASSEEGRGTGELFFGEGSRLTVL.

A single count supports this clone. The CDR3, as DNA: TGTGCCAGCACGGGACAGGGAGGGTATAATTCACCCCTCCACTTT. It translates to CASTGQGGYNSPLHF. The rearrangement links TRBV27 to TRBJ1-6, with 9 bases matching TRBD1. The CDR3 length is 15 residues. Germline lookup yields CDR1 MNHEY and CDR2 SMNVEV (reference sequence). Unmatched junction bases numbered 5, after V lost 7 bases and J lost 4 bases.

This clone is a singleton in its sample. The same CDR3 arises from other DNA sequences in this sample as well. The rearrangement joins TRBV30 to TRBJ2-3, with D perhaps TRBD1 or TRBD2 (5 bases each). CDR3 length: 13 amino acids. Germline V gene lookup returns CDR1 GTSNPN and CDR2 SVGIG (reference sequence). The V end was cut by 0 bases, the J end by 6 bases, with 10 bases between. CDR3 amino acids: CAWSVLRGDTQYF. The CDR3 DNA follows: TGTGCCTGGAGTGTTTTGAGGGGTGATACGCAGTATTTT.

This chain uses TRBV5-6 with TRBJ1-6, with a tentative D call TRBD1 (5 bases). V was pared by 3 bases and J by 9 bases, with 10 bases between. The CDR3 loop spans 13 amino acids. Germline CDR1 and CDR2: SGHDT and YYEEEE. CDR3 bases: TGTGCCAGCAGCTCCGGCGGGGGTTCACCCCTCCACTTT. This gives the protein CASSSGGGSPLHF.